This T cell receptor delta chain originates from a study of Vδ1+ human thymocytes. Study-wide results and limits: The authors advised highly purified populations and single-cell validation. Highly polyclonal TRG and TRD repertoires with Gaussian CDR3 length distributions appeared in thymus. Many TRG clonotypes were shared between donors; TRD repertoires were essentially private. Despite high sort purity, roughly 20% of thymic T cell receptor delta sequences were Vdelta2.

Extracted RNA was reverse transcribed into cDNA. Multiplex PCR used pooled V-gene forward primers and a constant-region reverse primer to amplify CDR3s. TCRdb re-called the multiplex PCR reads with CATT. This table holds about 58,000 delta-chain clones, about 15% found once. This clone appeared a few times. Its cognate antigen is unknown. V shed 0 bases and J shed 0 bases, with 14 bases lying between them. The CDR3 extends over 17 amino acids. Looked up from germline, CDR1 is TSWWSYY and CDR2 is QGS. After alphabeta T cell depletion, CD3+ Vdelta1+ Vdelta2- thymocytes were sorted. The chain combines TRDV1 with TRDJ1; no reliable D call. Sequenced sample: Vdelta1+ gamma-delta thymocytes from the thymus. Noted subset: FACS-sorted CD3+ TCRalphabeta- TCRVdelta1+ TCRVdelta2- thymocytes. This receptor was identified in a girl under three years old who had congenital heart surgery. CDR3 loop: CALGELITVYHTDKLIF. CDR3 nucleotides: TGTGCTCTTGGGGAACTTATCACAGTCTACCACACCGATAAACTCATCTTT.